This T cell receptor (beta chain) stems from a study of blood T cell repertoires in COVID-19. The V gene end was trimmed by 5 bases and the J gene end by 7 bases; junction bases not matched to a gene: 4. CDR3 length: 12 residues. CDR1 is MNHEY and CDR2 is SMNVEV in the germline V gene (reference sequence). In the source study's methods: Reference gene primers were amplified, and this amplification served to estimate nucleated cell counts. Generated by immunoSEQ multiplex PCR, the TCRdb table keeps only in-frame clones and is missing some. The D gene and trimming were derived from the DNA, and the V and J assignments and clone size from that table. Here the sample spans about 300,000 clones, under 90% being singletons.

The sequenced material came from peripheral blood. This receptor was obtained from a woman aged 25 to 45 with COVID-19, enrolled during active disease. This chain links TRBV27 with TRBJ1-1; TRBD1 matches at 7 bases. The CDR3 reads CASSLRQGEAFF. The CDR3 bases are TGTGCCAGCAGTCTACGACAGGGTGAAGCTTTCTTT.